This T cell receptor (beta chain) was recovered during a study of technical replicates of blood from a handful of donors. The CDR3 has 19 amino acids. Germline-derived CDR1 and CDR2 are SNHLY and FYNNEI. V was cut by 2 bases and J by 1 base, with 21 bases left in between. Some clones are missing from TCRdb's copy, which holds only in-frame ones; the method was immunoSEQ multiplex PCR. The repertoire has 70,000 to 95,000 clones, 95% of them found once; the top ten carry more than 0.2%. The receptor was derived from a human donor in good health. This chain connects TRBV2 to TRBJ1-5; the D gene is possibly TRBD1 (5 bases). Sequencing was carried out using T cells isolated from PBMCs. Here the CDR3 DNA reads TGTGCCAGCAGTGAATGGTTATCGGGGGAGAGTGGCAGCAATCAGCCCCAGCATTTT. This codes for CASSEWLSGESGSNQPQHF.